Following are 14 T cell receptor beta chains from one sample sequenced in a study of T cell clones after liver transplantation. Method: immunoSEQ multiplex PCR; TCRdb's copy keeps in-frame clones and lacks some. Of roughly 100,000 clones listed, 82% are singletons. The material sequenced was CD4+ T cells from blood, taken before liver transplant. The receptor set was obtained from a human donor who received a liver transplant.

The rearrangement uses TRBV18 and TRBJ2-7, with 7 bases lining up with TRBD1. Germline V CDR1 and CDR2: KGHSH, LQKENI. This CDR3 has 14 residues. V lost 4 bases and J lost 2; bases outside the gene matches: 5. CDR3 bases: TGTGCCAGCTCACTAGGACAGGAACCCTACGAGCAGTACTTC. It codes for CASSLGQEPYEQYF.

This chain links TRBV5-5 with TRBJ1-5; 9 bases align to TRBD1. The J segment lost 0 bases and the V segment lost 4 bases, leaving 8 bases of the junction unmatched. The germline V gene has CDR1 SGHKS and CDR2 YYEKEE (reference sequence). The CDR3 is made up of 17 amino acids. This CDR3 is CASSNAMGQGSNQPQHF. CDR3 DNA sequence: TGTGCCAGCAGCAATGCAATGGGACAGGGTAGCAATCAGCCCCAGCATTTT.

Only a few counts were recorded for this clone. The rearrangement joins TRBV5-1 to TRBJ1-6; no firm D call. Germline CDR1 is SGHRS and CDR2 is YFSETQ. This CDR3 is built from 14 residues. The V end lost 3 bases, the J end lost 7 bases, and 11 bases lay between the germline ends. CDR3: CASSSDGVNSPLHF. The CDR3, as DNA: TGCGCCAGCAGCTCAGACGGAGTAAATTCACCCCTCCACTTT.

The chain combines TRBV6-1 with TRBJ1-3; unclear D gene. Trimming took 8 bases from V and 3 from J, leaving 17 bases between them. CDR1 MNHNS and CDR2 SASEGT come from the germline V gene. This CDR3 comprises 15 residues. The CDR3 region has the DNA TGTGCCAGCGGGAAATCAATGGTGGTTGGAAACACCATATATTTT. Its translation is CASGKSMVVGNTIYF.

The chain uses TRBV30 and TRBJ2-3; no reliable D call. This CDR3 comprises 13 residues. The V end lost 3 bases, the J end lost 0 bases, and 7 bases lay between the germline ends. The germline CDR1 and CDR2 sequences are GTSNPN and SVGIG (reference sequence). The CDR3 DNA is TGTGCCTGGAGATCTCCCAGCACAGATACGCAGTATTTT. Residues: CAWRSPSTDTQYF.

The CDR3 nucleotides read TGTGCCAGCAGTCTTGAAGAGACCCAGTACTTC. It is translated as CASSLEETQYF. The chain links TRBV2 to TRBJ2-5; D gene uncertain. The CDR3 spans 11 residues. Trimming cost V 5 bases and J 3 bases, with 4 bases left between them. The germline V gene encodes CDR1 SNHLY and CDR2 FYNNEI.

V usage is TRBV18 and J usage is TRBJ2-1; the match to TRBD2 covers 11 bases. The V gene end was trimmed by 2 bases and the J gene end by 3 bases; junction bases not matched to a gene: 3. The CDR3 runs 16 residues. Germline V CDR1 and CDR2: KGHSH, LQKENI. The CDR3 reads CASSPASGGNYNEQFF. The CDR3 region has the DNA TGTGCCAGCTCACCAGCTAGCGGGGGGAACTACAATGAGCAGTTCTTC. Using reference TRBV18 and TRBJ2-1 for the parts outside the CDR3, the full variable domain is NAGVMQNPRHLVRRRGQEARLRCSPMKGHSHVYWYRQLPEEGLKFMVYLQKENIIDESGMPKERFSAEFPKEGPSILRIQQVVRGDSAAYFCASSPASGGNYNEQFFGPGTRLTVL.

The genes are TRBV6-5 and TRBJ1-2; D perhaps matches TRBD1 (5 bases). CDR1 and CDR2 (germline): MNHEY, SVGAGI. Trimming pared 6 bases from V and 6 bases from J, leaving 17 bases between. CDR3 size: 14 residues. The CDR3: CASRPGGKRDGYTF. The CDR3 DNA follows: TGTGCCAGCAGACCCGGGGGGAAGCGGGATGGCTACACCTTC.

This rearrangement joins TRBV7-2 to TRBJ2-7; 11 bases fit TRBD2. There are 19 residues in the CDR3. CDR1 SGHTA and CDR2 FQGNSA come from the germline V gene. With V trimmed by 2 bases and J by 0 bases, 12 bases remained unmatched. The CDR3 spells CASSLRGASGGKSSYEQYF. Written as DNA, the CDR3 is TGTGCCAGCAGCTTAAGAGGGGCTAGCGGGGGGAAGAGCTCCTACGAGCAGTACTTC.

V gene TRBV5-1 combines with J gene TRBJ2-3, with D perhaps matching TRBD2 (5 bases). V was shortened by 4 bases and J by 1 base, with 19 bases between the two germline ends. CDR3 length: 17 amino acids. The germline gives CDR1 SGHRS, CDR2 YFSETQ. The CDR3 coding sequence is TGCGCCAGCAGCGCACAAATAATTGCGGGCGGCACAGATACGCAGTATTTT. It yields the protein CASSAQIIAGGTDTQYF. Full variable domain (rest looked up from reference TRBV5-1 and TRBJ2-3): KAGVTQTPRYLIKTRGQQVTLSCSPISGHRSVSWYQQTPGQGLQFLFEYFSETQRNKGNFPGRFSGRQFSNSRSEMNVSTLELGDSALYLCASSAQIIAGGTDTQYFGPGTRLTVL.

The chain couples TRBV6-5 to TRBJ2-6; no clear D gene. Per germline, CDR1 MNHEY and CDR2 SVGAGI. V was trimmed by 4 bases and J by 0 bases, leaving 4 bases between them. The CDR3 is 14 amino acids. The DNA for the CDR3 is TGTGCCAGCAGTTTTTTCTCTGGGGCCAACGTCCTGACTTTC. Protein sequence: CASSFFSGANVLTF.

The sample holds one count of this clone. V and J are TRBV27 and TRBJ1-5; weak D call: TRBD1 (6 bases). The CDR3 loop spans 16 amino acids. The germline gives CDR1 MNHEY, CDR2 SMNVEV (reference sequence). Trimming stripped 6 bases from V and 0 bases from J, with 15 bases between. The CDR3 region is CASSPLQGISNQPQHF. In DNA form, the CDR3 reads TGTGCCAGCAGCCCTCTGCAGGGGATTAGCAATCAGCCCCAGCATTTT.

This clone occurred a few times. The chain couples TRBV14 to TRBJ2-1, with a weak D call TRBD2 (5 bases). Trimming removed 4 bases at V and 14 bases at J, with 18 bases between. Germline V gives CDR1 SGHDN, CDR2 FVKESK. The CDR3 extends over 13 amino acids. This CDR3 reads CASSRGSESRKFF. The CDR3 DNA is TGTGCCAGCAGCCGAGGGTCGGAGTCCCGAAAGTTCTTC.

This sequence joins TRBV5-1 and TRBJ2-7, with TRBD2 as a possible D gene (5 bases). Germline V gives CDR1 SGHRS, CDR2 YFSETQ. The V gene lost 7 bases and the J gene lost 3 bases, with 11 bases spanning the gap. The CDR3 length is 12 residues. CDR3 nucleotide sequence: TGCGCCAGCGGGAGCGGAAACTACGAGCAGTACTTC. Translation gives CASGSGNYEQYF.